A single sample gave rise to the 23 T cell receptor beta chains below, sequenced in a study of shared clonotypes between healthy human individuals. Naivety among CD8 cells was defined by CD45RO negativity and positive CCR7 selection, thereby excluding terminally differentiated effector memory CD45RA+ cells. Repertoires were generated with immunoSEQ multiplex PCR, while TCRdb's copy carries only in-frame clones and drops some. The table has around 700,000 clones, about 92% seen once. The material sequenced was naive CD8+ T cells sorted from blood. The receptors originated from a young man in good health.

The chain links TRBV28 to TRBJ2-3, with a weak D call TRBD1 (5 bases). In germline, CDR1 is MDHEN, CDR2 SYDVKM. This CDR3 is built from 15 residues. Trimming pared 3 bases from V and 6 bases from J, leaving 16 bases between. The CDR3 region has the DNA TGTGCCAGCAGTTTCGAAGCGAATGGGGCGGATACGCAGTATTTT. Translated, it gives CASSFEANGADTQYF.

The gene calls are TRBV7-9 and TRBJ2-7; D unclear. Looked up from germline, CDR1 is SEHNR and CDR2 is FQNEAQ (reference sequence). CDR3 length: 13 residues. V was cut by 5 bases and J by 6 bases, with 14 bases left in between. The CDR3 region has the DNA TGTGCCAGCAGCCCAACTACAGCTGCCGAGCAGTACTTC. The encoded protein is CASSPTTAAEQYF.

The gene calls are TRBV27 and TRBJ2-1, with D uncertain. CDR3 length: 13 residues. V lost 3 bases, J lost 4 bases, and 7 bases lay in between. CDR1 MNHEY and CDR2 SMNVEV come from the germline V gene (reference sequence). The CDR3 coding sequence is TGTGCCAGCAGTTTGTCCCATTACAATGAGCAGTTCTTC. Amino acid sequence: CASSLSHYNEQFF.

The chain employs TRBV10-3 and TRBJ2-3, with 9 bases lining up with TRBD1. J was trimmed by 6 bases and V by 5 bases; bases with no gene match: 9. The germline gives CDR1 ENHRY, CDR2 SYGVKD. The CDR3 has 15 amino acids. The CDR3: CAISTRDRVRDTQYF. The DNA for the CDR3 is TGTGCCATCAGTACCCGGGACAGGGTCAGGGATACGCAGTATTTT.

The chain uses TRBV28 and TRBJ2-1, with a weak D call TRBD1 (5 bases). Trimming cost V 5 bases and J 8 bases, with 16 bases left between them. This CDR3 comprises 14 residues. CDR1 and CDR2 (germline): MDHEN, SYDVKM. The CDR3 loop reads CASSPRVWGYEQFF. The CDR3, as DNA: TGTGCCAGCAGTCCCCGGGTTTGGGGCTATGAGCAGTTCTTC.

The J gene is TRBJ1-2, the V gene TRBV29-1; D is possibly TRBD1 (6 bases). The CDR3 runs to 12 residues. Trimming shortened V by 0 bases and J by 8 bases, and 10 bases separated the two germline ends. Germline CDR1 is SQVTM and CDR2 is ANQGSEA. The CDR3 loop reads CSVEDQDRGYTF. The DNA for the CDR3 is TGCAGCGTTGAAGATCAAGACAGGGGCTACACCTTC.

This clone was recorded a few times. This sequence joins TRBV28 and TRBJ2-1; perhaps TRBD2 as D (5 bases). In germline, CDR1 is MDHEN, CDR2 SYDVKM. V was shortened by 6 bases and J by 6 bases, with 9 bases between the two germline ends. The CDR3 totals 12 residues. The CDR3 region is CASRRAGNEQFF. The CDR3, as DNA: TGTGCCAGCAGGAGGGCAGGCAATGAGCAGTTCTTC.

The chain joins TRBV28 to TRBJ2-5; D is perhaps TRBD2 (7 bases). The germline V gene encodes CDR1 MDHEN and CDR2 SYDVKM. This CDR3 has 15 residues. The V end was cut by 5 bases, the J end by 8 bases, with 21 bases between. For the CDR3, the DNA is TGTGCCAGCAGTCCCAGGGGAGGGGTGGTCGATACCCAGTACTTC. It codes for CASSPRGGVVDTQYF.

The genes are TRBV30 and TRBJ2-2; D uncertain. CDR3 length: 12 amino acids. V was clipped by 1 base and J by 3 bases, with 3 bases between them. Looked up from germline, CDR1 is GTSNPN and CDR2 is SVGIG (reference sequence). The CDR3 DNA follows: TGTGCCTGGAGTGACTACACCGGGGAGCTGTTTTTT. Residues: CAWSDYTGELFF.

The rearrangement joins TRBV7-2 to TRBJ2-1; the match to TRBD2 covers 13 bases. Germline CDR1 reads SGHTA; CDR2 reads FQGNSA. V shed 5 bases, J shed 8 bases, and the junction held 6 bases outside the gene matches. The CDR3 is 15 amino acids. In nucleotides, the CDR3 is TGTGCCAGCAGCCCCCGGACTAGCGGGAGAGATGAGCAGTTCTTC. This sequence encodes CASSPRTSGRDEQFF.

The chain is built from TRBV6-6 and TRBJ2-7; a weak D match, TRBD2 (5 bases). CDR1 is MNHNY and CDR2 is SVGAGI in the germline V gene (reference sequence). CDR3 length equals 15 residues. Trimming pared 2 bases from V and 3 bases from J, leaving 14 bases between. The CDR3 sequence is CASSYGRNSDYEQYF. For the CDR3, the DNA is TGTGCCAGCAGTTACGGGAGAAATTCCGACTACGAGCAGTACTTC.

The gene calls are TRBV27 and TRBJ2-7; D remains unclear. CDR3 length: 13 amino acids. CDR1 and CDR2 (germline): MNHEY, SMNVEV (reference sequence). V lost 4 bases, J lost 0 bases, and 7 bases lay in between. CDR3 residues: CASSSRTSYEQYF. The CDR3, as DNA: TGTGCCAGCAGTTCCCGGACCTCCTACGAGCAGTACTTC.

This clone came up once. The gene calls are TRBV30 and TRBJ2-1, with D hard to call. Germline lookup yields CDR1 GTSNPN and CDR2 SVGIG (reference sequence). V lost 2 bases, J lost 7 bases, and 18 bases lay in between. The CDR3 totals 15 residues. CDR3 DNA sequence: TGTGCCTGGAGTCTATTCGACCCCCTGCCTAATGAGCAGTTCTTC. Protein: CAWSLFDPLPNEQFF.

The gene calls are TRBV28 and TRBJ2-1, with D perhaps matching TRBD2 (5 bases). V dropped 2 bases and J dropped 2 bases, with 10 bases sitting between them. This CDR3 comprises 15 residues. Germline V gene data show CDR1 as MDHEN and CDR2 as SYDVKM. DNA of the CDR3: TGTGCCAGCAGTTTAGAGGGTGTGGCCTACAATGAGCAGTTCTTC. It is translated as CASSLEGVAYNEQFF.

The V call is TRBV27, the J call TRBJ2-5; D is perhaps TRBD2 (6 bases). Trimming shortened V by 5 bases and J by 1 base, and 14 bases separated the two germline ends. The CDR3 spans 15 residues. The V gene's germline CDR1 is MNHEY and CDR2 SMNVEV (reference sequence). CDR3 protein: CASSPSSSGQETQYF. In nucleotides, the CDR3 is TGTGCCAGCAGTCCATCCAGTAGCGGCCAAGAGACCCAGTACTTC.

With regard to this clone: The same CDR3 is also encoded by other DNA sequences in this sample. The chain employs TRBV2 and TRBJ1-1; no definite D call. The germline gives CDR1 SNHLY, CDR2 FYNNEI. Trimming took 6 bases from V and 4 from J, leaving 3 bases between them. The CDR3 contains 10 residues. CDR3 residues: CASRGTEAFF. CDR3 DNA sequence: TGTGCCAGCAGAGGCACTGAAGCTTTCTTT.

The chain has TRBV5-5 and TRBJ2-1, with TRBD2 matching 15 bases. This CDR3 is built from 17 residues. V lost 4 bases to trimming and J lost 8 bases; unmatched junction nucleotides: 10. Germline assignment: CDR1 SGHKS and CDR2 YYEKEE (reference sequence). This chain's CDR3 is CASSPGTSGRRADEQFF. In DNA form, the CDR3 reads TGTGCCAGCAGCCCAGGGACTAGCGGGAGGCGGGCGGATGAGCAGTTCTTC.

The chain has TRBV6-5 and TRBJ2-5; D unresolved. V dropped 5 bases and J dropped 8 bases, with 9 bases sitting between them. The CDR3 spans 11 residues. Germline CDR1 is MNHEY and CDR2 is SVGAGI. CDR3 sequence: CASSGDGTQYF. CDR3 nucleotides: TGTGCCAGCAGTGGAGATGGAACCCAGTACTTC.

The rearrangement joins TRBV6-5 to TRBJ2-1, with a possible D match to TRBD1 (6 bases). Trimming cost V 0 bases and J 5 bases, with 14 bases left between them. Germline V lookup: CDR1 MNHEY, CDR2 SVGAGI. The CDR3 runs 16 residues. CDR3 nucleotides: TGTGCCAGCAGTTACTCGATCAGATACAGGGACAATGAGCAGTTCTTC. Its translation is CASSYSIRYRDNEQFF.

This clone was found once. The chain recombines TRBV23-1 with TRBJ1-4, with D uncertain. TRBV23-1 is assigned to the ORF class and has an uncertain function. CDR3 length: 16 amino acids. Trimming stripped 0 bases from V and 7 bases from J, with 15 bases between. In DNA, the CDR3 is TGCGCCAGCAGTCAATCTTTTCAAGAAGGGCGTGAAAAACTGTTTTTT. Its translation is CASSQSFQEGREKLFF.

About this clone: Relative to the germline gene, one junction end is altered; a read error may explain this. The rearrangement joins TRBV9 to TRBJ1-2; no definite D call. In germline, CDR1 is SGDLS, CDR2 YYNGEE. The CDR3 has 16 residues. This CDR3 reads CVSSASQTPANYGYTF. DNA of the CDR3: TGTGTCAGCAGCGCCTCCCAAACACCCGCTAACTATGGCTACACCTTC.

On this clone itself: A read error may produce the germline difference seen at one junction end. The genes are TRBV2 and TRBJ1-5; 9 bases are a match to TRBD1. The length of the CDR3 is 11 residues. Germline V CDR1 and CDR2: SNHLY, FYNNEI. The CDR3 sequence is CATRSGTGWYF. The DNA of the CDR3 is TGTGCCACCCGATCCGGGACAGGGTGGTATTTT. Full variable domain (rest looked up from reference TRBV2 and TRBJ1-5): EPEVTQTPSHQVTQMGQEVILRCVPISNHLYFYWYRQILGQKVEFLVSFYNNEISEKSEIFDDQFSVERPDGSNFTLKIRSTKLEDSAMYFCATRSGTGWYFGDGTRLSIL.

The J gene is TRBJ1-3, the V gene TRBV7-2; D is uncertain. Germline V gives CDR1 SGHTA, CDR2 FQGNSA. The CDR3 has 14 residues. Trimming left V 0 bases short and J 7 bases short, with 10 bases between. CDR3 sequence (DNA): TGTGCCAGCAGCTTAGCGAACAGCCGTAACACCATATATTTT. Translated, it gives CASSLANSRNTIYF.